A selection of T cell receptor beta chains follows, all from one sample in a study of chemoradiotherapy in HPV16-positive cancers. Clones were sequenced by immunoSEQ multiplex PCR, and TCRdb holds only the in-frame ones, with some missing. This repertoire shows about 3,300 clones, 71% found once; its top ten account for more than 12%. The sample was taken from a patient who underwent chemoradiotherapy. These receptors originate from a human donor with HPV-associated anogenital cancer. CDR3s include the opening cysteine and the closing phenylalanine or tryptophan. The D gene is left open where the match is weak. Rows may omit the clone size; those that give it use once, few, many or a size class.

CDR3 DNA: TGTGCCAGCAGCCCAGGGGGCGGTGAGCAGTTCTTC
CDR3 protein: CASSPGGGEQFF
D gene: TRBD1
J gene: TRBJ2-1
clone size: .
V gene: TRBV6-6

CDR3 DNA: TGCGCCAGCAGCCCGGGACATTTTGCAACTAATGAAAAACTGTTTTTT
CDR3 protein: CASSPGHFATNEKLFF
D gene: .
J gene: TRBJ1-4
clone size: .
V gene: TRBV5-1

CDR3 DNA: TGCGCCAGCAGCCAAGTTGGGGGAGGTTCACCCCTCCACTTT
CDR3 protein: CASSQVGGGSPLHF
D gene: .
J gene: TRBJ1-6
clone size: once
V gene: TRBV4-3

CDR3 DNA: TGCGCCAGCAGGCCAGGACAGGCTTTCGACGAGCAGTACTTC
CDR3 protein: CASRPGQAFDEQYF
D gene: TRBD1
J gene: TRBJ2-7
clone size: .
V gene: TRBV5-1

CDR3 DNA: TGTGCCAGTAGCCTCCCGGGGGCGCGCTATGGCTACACCTTC
CDR3 protein: CASSLPGARYGYTF
D gene: .
J gene: TRBJ1-2
clone size: .
V gene: TRBV19

CDR3 DNA: TGCAGCGTTGAAGTGGGTGGCGGGACCCTCGATACGCAGTATTTT
CDR3 protein: CSVEVGGGTLDTQYF
D gene: .
J gene: TRBJ2-3
clone size: .
V gene: TRBV29-1

CDR3 DNA: TGTGCCAGCAGCTTATCTTGGGGCAATACTGGAAACACCATATATTTT
CDR3 protein: CASSLSWGNTGNTIYF
D gene: .
J gene: TRBJ1-3
clone size: .
V gene: TRBV11-2

CDR3 DNA: TGTGCCAGCAGCTGGGGAACAGGGTTTAGCAATCAGCCCCAGCATTTT
CDR3 protein: CASSWGTGFSNQPQHF
D gene: .
J gene: TRBJ1-5
clone size: .
V gene: TRBV13

CDR3 DNA: TGTGCCAGCAGCTTAGTGGGGACGGATCTATCGTCGGCCTTC
CDR3 protein: CASSLVGTDLSSAF
D gene: .
J gene: TRBJ1-2
clone size: .
V gene: TRBV7-2

CDR3 DNA: TGCGCCAGCGGGGAGAACACCGGGGAGCTGTTTTTT
CDR3 protein: CASGENTGELFF
D gene: .
J gene: TRBJ2-2
clone size: .
V gene: TRBV5-1

CDR3 DNA: TGTGCCAGCAGCGGCAGACAGGGTGCAATCACCTTC
CDR3 protein: CASSGRQGAITF
D gene: TRBD1
J gene: TRBJ1-2
clone size: .
V gene: TRBV11-2

CDR3 DNA: TGTGCCAGCAGTCTCGGACAGGGGGTGGGTGGCTACACCTTC
CDR3 protein: CASSLGQGVGGYTF
D gene: TRBD1
J gene: TRBJ1-2
clone size: .
V gene: TRBV27

CDR3 DNA: TGTGCCAGCAGCCTGGCAAACGGTTATGGCTACACCTTC
CDR3 protein: CASSLANGYGYTF
D gene: .
J gene: TRBJ1-2
clone size: .
V gene: TRBV7-9

CDR3 DNA: TGTGCCAGCAGCTTCGCGGACAGACCCACCGGGGAGCTGTTTTTT
CDR3 protein: CASSFADRPTGELFF
D gene: .
J gene: TRBJ2-2
clone size: .
V gene: TRBV5-6

CDR3 DNA: TGTGCCAGTACCCCGGTCGGGGGGAACACTGAAGCTTTCTTT
CDR3 protein: CASTPVGGNTEAFF
D gene: .
J gene: TRBJ1-1
clone size: .
V gene: TRBV19

CDR3 DNA: TGTGCCAGCTCACCAGTTCCAACTTCAAGTCACCCCCTCCACTTT
CDR3 protein: CASSPVPTSSHPLHF
D gene: .
J gene: TRBJ1-6
clone size: .
V gene: TRBV18

CDR3 DNA: TGTGCCATCAGTGAGAGAGCCAATGAGCAGTTCTTC
CDR3 protein: CAISERANEQFF
D gene: .
J gene: TRBJ2-1
clone size: few
V gene: TRBV10-3

CDR3 DNA: TGTGCCAGCAGTTTTAGGGGGACCTATGGCTACACCTTC
CDR3 protein: CASSFRGTYGYTF
D gene: .
J gene: TRBJ1-2
clone size: .
V gene: TRBV27